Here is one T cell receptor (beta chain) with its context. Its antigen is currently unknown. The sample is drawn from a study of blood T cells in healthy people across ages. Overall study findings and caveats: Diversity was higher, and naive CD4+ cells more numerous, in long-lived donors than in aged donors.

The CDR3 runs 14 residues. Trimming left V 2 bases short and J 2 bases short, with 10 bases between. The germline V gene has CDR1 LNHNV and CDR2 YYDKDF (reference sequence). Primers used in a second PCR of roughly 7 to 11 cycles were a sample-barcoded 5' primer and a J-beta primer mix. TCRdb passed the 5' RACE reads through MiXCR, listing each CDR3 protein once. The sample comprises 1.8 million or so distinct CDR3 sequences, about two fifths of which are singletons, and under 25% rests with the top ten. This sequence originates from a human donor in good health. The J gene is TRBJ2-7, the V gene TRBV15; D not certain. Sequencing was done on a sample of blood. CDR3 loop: CATSRPGRTYEQYF. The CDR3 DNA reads TGTGCCACCAGCAGACCCGGACGGACCTACGAGCAGTACTTC.